The sequence of this T cell receptor beta chain was determined in a study of PD-L1 blockade in urothelial cancer (dated by TCRdb to the late 2010s). For the wider study: Every patient began therapy in 2014 and was given atezolizumab 1,200 mg intravenously every 3 weeks. Blood samples were analyzed at two time points: 3 weeks after treatment start (second dose) and 6 weeks after treatment start. An ECOG performance status of 0 or 1 was recorded for the patients, and 0 to 3 prior chemotherapy regimens had been received by the patients. Pretreatment blood TCR-seq was available for twenty-nine patients, at least one posttreatment blood collection was obtained for around 25 patients, and tumor TCR-seq was available for around 25 patients. Nine patients reached durable clinical benefit, while around 19 patients did not. In the same patients, whole exome sequencing and RNA sequencing of pretreatment tumors were performed in addition to TCR sequencing. Blood samples gave a median of approximately 150,000 T cells and tens of thousands of unique TCRs, with a median clonality of roughly 0.08. The study was an exploratory multi-omic analysis of somatic, immune and clinical correlates of response to PD-L1 blockade with atezolizumab in urothelial cancer. About nine tenths of the roughly 29 patients were identified as males with urothelial cancer of bladder origin, and a prior smoking history was reported by 18 of 29 patients. Pretreatment tumor samples, along with matched peripheral blood collected serially before and after atezolizumab treatment, underwent TCR sequencing. Durable clinical benefit meant progression-free survival longer than 6 months, and TCR features were also tested against progression-free and overall survival. General findings and caveats noted by the study authors: Because the sample size was small (n of about 27) and many exploratory analyses were performed, the results are intended to be hypothesis-generating. Patients with durable benefit showed greater expansion of tumor-associated TCR clones in peripheral blood 3 weeks after starting treatment (n of about 22, p = 0.022). A pretreatment peripheral blood TCR clonality below the median was linked to improved progression-free and overall survival.

To estimate absolute template abundance from read counts, synthetic TCR analog templates were spiked into each PCR. Using the immunoSEQ assay, TCRbeta CDR3 regions were amplified from genomic DNA with bias-controlled V and J gene primers. Rearranged TCRbeta segments were sequenced at approximately 20X coverage. The original methods were these. Sequencing errors were corrected by clustering, and CDR3s were annotated against IMGT so that V, D and J genes could be assigned. Downstream analyses used only productive TCRbeta rearrangements, leaving out any out-of-frame or stop-codon sequences. To compute clonality, Shannon entropy was normalized by the log of the number of unique productive sequences and then subtracted from one. Clones differing between time points or between blood and tumor were identified using Fisher's exact test with Benjamini-Hochberg correction, with an adjusted p below 0.01 applied as the threshold. This immuneACCESS table, as held by TCRdb, lists in-frame sequences with V and J called but not all clones. Of the missing ones, under half trace to an unresolved V gene in checked studies; the others have no known cause. V, J and clone size are taken as reported in that table, and D and trimming were inferred from the DNA itself. The sample data list roughly 120,000 clones, and around 84% of these were observed just once. 2.5% to 4% of the sample is held by the ten biggest clonotypes.

The sample's time point label is to be understood as: pretreatment peripheral blood. A cohort of 25 to 30 patients with locally advanced or metastatic urothelial carcinoma, treated at Memorial Sloan Kettering on a trial protocol, was included. Peripheral blood mononuclear cells were collected pretreatment and during treatment, with between 1 and 8 total time points obtained per patient. The Qiagen DNeasy Blood extraction kit was used to purify genomic DNA from total PBMCs and tumor samples. PBMCs were collected pretreatment and during treatment, and were isolated and stored as previously described. A word on this clone: Its antigen is currently not known. The input lacks base qualities; no much larger clone sits a single base away.

Source: PBMCs, taken around atezolizumab (anti-PD-L1) treatment. The receptor's source is a man aged 50 or older with urothelial cancer.

The nucleotide sequence is given as TGTGCCAGCTCACCGACAGTAGATAGCAATCAGCCCCAGCATTTT. It translates to CASSPTVDSNQPQHF. The chain uses TRBV18 and TRBJ1-5; a weak D assignment points to TRBD1 (5 bases agree). From cysteine to phenylalanine, the CDR3 is 15 amino acids long. The kept DNA is CDR3 alone, 45 bases in frame from the first base. According to the germline V gene, CDR1 reads KGHSH and CDR2 reads LQKENI. V is pared back by 3 bases and J by 0 bases, with 9 bases lying between the germline termini.